The source of this T cell receptor (beta chain) is a study of blood T cell repertoires in COVID-19. About the study: Sites in the United States, Italy and Spain provided acute and convalescent COVID-19 samples. T cells, B-cell-depleted T cells, or PBMCs supplied cDNA or gDNA.

Germline V gene lookup returns CDR1 SEHNR and CDR2 FQNEAQ (reference sequence). With 5 bases clipped from V and 1 base from J, the junction kept 6 bases outside the gene matches. The CDR3 sequence is 17 residues long. Source study methods: Amplification from reference gene primers served as the basis for estimated nucleated cell counts. Some clones are missing from TCRdb's copy, which holds only in-frame ones; the method was immunoSEQ multiplex PCR. V, J and clone size reflect that table, while D and trimming were determined from the DNA. The table has more than 150,000 clones, 80% to 90% seen once. Sample: peripheral blood. The TCR sequence derives from a woman aged 40 to 55 with acute or convalescent COVID-19. This chain links TRBV7-9 with TRBJ2-7; 15 nucleotides agree with TRBD2. In nucleotides, the CDR3 is TGTGCCAGCAGCATCGGACTAGCGGGGGGGCGGTCCTACGAGCAGTACTTC. Translating it yields CASSIGLAGGRSYEQYF.